A selection of T cell receptor beta chains follows, all from one sample in a study of OX40 agonist ivuxolimab in advanced cancers. Assay used: immunoSEQ multiplex PCR; TCRdb lists only in-frame clones, some missing. The sample shows 28,000 or so clones, around 83% of them seen only once. Sequencing used CD4+ or CD8+ T cells sorted from blood, obtained in a trial of the OX40 agonist ivuxolimab. Receptors originate from an adult with an advanced solid tumor such as melanoma, head and neck, liver or kidney cancer. Both conserved end residues are part of each CDR3. D genes are given only for firm matches. Clone size is given for some rows only: seen once, a few or many times, or a class if the clone is expanded.

. | TRBJ1-2 | TRBV6-5 | . | CASSYSYPAYGYTF | TGTGCCAGCAGTTACTCGTACCCAGCCTATGGCTACACCTTC
. | TRBJ2-5 | TRBV7-9 | . | CASSLGTVWGQETQYF | TGTGCCAGCAGCTTAGGGACAGTGTGGGGGCAAGAGACCCAGTACTTC
TRBD2 | TRBJ2-3 | TRBV7-6 | . | CASSFLAGGPFTDTQYF | TGTGCCAGCAGCTTTTTAGCGGGGGGACCCTTCACAGATACGCAGTATTTT
TRBD1 | TRBJ1-2 | TRBV7-8 | . | CASSLAGGQGGYTF | TGTGCCAGCAGCTTAGCTGGGGGACAGGGAGGCTACACCTTC
. | TRBJ2-1 | TRBV9 | . | CASSVGGFPDSNFF | TGTGCCAGCAGCGTAGGAGGATTTCCGGACTCCAACTTCTTC
TRBD1 | TRBJ1-2 | TRBV6-5 | . | CASSSQGGSGRGYTF | TGTGCCAGCAGTTCTCAGGGGGGATCGGGTCGCGGCTACACCTTC
. | TRBJ2-5 | TRBV4-2 | . | CASSQERLRETQYF | TGTGCCAGCAGCCAAGAAAGGCTAAGGGAGACCCAGTACTTC
TRBD2 | TRBJ2-2 | TRBV27 | . | CASSFGLAGGSGELFF | TGTGCCAGCAGTTTCGGGCTAGCGGGAGGTTCCGGGGAGCTGTTTTTT
TRBD2 | TRBJ2-1 | TRBV27 | . | CASSLYASGIYNEQFF | TGTGCCAGCAGTTTATACGCTAGCGGGATTTACAATGAGCAGTTCTTC
. | TRBJ2-1 | TRBV2 | few | CASSPHIPRDEQFF | TGTGCCAGCAGCCCACATATCCCTCGGGATGAGCAGTTCTTC
TRBD1 | TRBJ1-2 | TRBV6-1 | . | CASNSLRGNYGYTF | TGTGCCAGCAACTCTCTCAGGGGGAACTATGGCTACACCTTC
TRBD1 | TRBJ1-1 | TRBV5-4 | . | CASSPDTGGTEAFF | TGTGCCAGCAGCCCAGACACAGGGGGCACTGAAGCTTTCTTT
. | TRBJ2-1 | TRBV7-9 | . | CASSVGGYEQFF | TGTGCCAGCAGCGTGGGGGGCTATGAGCAGTTCTTC
. | TRBJ2-7 | TRBV14 | . | CASSREFPYEQYF | TGTGCCAGCAGCCGAGAATTTCCCTACGAGCAGTACTTC
. | TRBJ2-5 | TRBV9 | . | CASSVSEEETQYF | TGTGCCAGCAGCGTGTCAGAAGAAGAGACCCAGTACTTC
TRBD2 | TRBJ2-2 | TRBV11-2 | . | CASSLAAAGANTGELFF | TGTGCCAGCAGCTTAGCGGCTGCGGGAGCGAACACCGGGGAGCTGTTTTTT
. | TRBJ2-5 | TRBV7-9 | once | CASSPDRAAGVETQYF | TGTGCCAGCAGCCCCGACAGGGCAGCGGGAGTAGAGACCCAGTACTTC
TRBD2 | TRBJ2-1 | TRBV5-1 | once | CASSSEASGISYNEQFF | TGCGCCAGCAGCTCCGAGGCTAGCGGGATCTCCTACAATGAGCAGTTCTTC
. | TRBJ1-1 | TRBV9 | . | CASSGTGTEAFF | TGTGCCAGCAGCGGAACCGGGACAGAAGCTTTCTTT
. | TRBJ1-2 | TRBV5-5 | . | CASYQLHGYTF | TGTGCCAGCTACCAACTCCATGGCTACACCTTC
. | TRBJ2-5 | TRBV10-1 | once | CASSDASDQETQYF | TGCGCCAGCAGTGATGCTAGCGACCAAGAGACCCAGTACTTC
. | TRBJ2-7 | TRBV19 | once | CASSILAGFYEQYF | TGTGCCAGTAGTATATTGGCAGGGTTCTACGAGCAGTACTTC
. | TRBJ2-4 | TRBV4-2 | . | CASSYTDWEAKNIQYF | TGTGCCAGCAGTTATACGGACTGGGAAGCCAAAAACATTCAGTACTTC
TRBD2 | TRBJ2-7 | TRBV5-1 | . | CASSLEAGLAGGYEQYF | TGCGCCAGCAGCCTTGAGGCCGGACTAGCGGGGGGCTACGAGCAGTACTTC
TRBD1 | TRBJ1-2 | TRBV6-1 | . | CASSKQGAGYGYTF | TGTGCCAGCAGTAAACAGGGGGCAGGCTATGGCTACACCTTC
. | TRBJ1-1 | TRBV5-4 | . | CASSTTVNTEAFF | TGTGCCAGCAGCACCACAGTGAACACTGAAGCTTTCTTT
TRBD1 | TRBJ1-1 | TRBV4-3 | few | CASGHGQGYTEAFF | TGCGCCAGCGGGCATGGACAGGGGTACACTGAAGCTTTCTTT
TRBD1 | TRBJ2-7 | TRBV19 | once | CASSISTGESYEQYF | TGTGCCAGTAGTATAAGCACAGGGGAATCCTACGAGCAGTACTTC
TRBD2 | TRBJ2-5 | TRBV9 | . | CASSVDGGDYETQYF | TGTGCCAGCAGCGTAGATGGGGGGGATTATGAGACCCAGTACTTC
. | TRBJ1-1 | TRBV2 | once | CASRPGRLNTEAFF | TGTGCCAGCAGACCGGGACGGCTGAACACTGAAGCTTTCTTT
. | TRBJ2-3 | TRBV5-6 | . | CASSFGGVTDTQYF | TGTGCCAGCAGCTTCGGCGGCGTCACAGATACGCAGTATTTT
. | TRBJ1-1 | TRBV6-5 | . | CASSYGGGLAEAFF | TGTGCCAGCAGTTACGGGGGGGGCTTGGCTGAAGCTTTCTTT
TRBD2 | TRBJ2-3 | TRBV19 | . | CASSIASGGPDTQYF | TGTGCCAGTAGTATAGCTAGCGGGGGCCCAGATACGCAGTATTTT
TRBD1 | TRBJ1-1 | TRBV11-3 | . | CASSSGTVTEAFF | TGTGCCAGCAGCTCCGGGACAGTCACTGAAGCTTTCTTT
TRBD1 | TRBJ1-5 | TRBV4-1 | . | CASSHAGTGMGDQPQHF | TGCGCCAGCAGCCACGCTGGGACAGGGATGGGCGATCAGCCCCAGCATTTT
TRBD1 | TRBJ1-2 | TRBV6-5 | . | CASSSQGASGYTF | TGTGCCAGCAGTTCACAGGGGGCGTCTGGCTACACCTTC
. | TRBJ1-4 | TRBV15 | . | CATSRDQALGSEKLFF | TGTGCCACCAGCAGAGATCAGGCCTTGGGCAGTGAAAAACTGTTTTTT